The 13 T cell receptor beta chains below come from one sample, sequenced in a study of PD-1 blockade in classical Hodgkin lymphoma. The data were produced by immunoSEQ multiplex PCR, yet TCRdb's version contains in-frame clones alone and is incomplete. The sample has 100,000 to 130,000 clones; about nine tenths are singletons. Each patient's relapse followed autologous stem cell transplantation, and brentuximab vedotin exposure varied. The sequences come from peripheral blood mononuclear cells (PBMCs), collected before the second cycle of nivolumab. The receptors originated from a human donor with classical Hodgkin lymphoma.

This clone was seen a few times. The rearrangement links TRBV15 to TRBJ2-7; 9 bases line up with TRBD1. J was trimmed by 3 bases and V by 5 bases; bases with no gene match: 5. The CDR3 contains 14 residues. Germline assignment: CDR1 LNHNV and CDR2 YYDKDF (reference sequence). DNA of the CDR3: TGTGCCACCAGCTTGCCGGGACAGGGCTACGAGCAGTACTTC. It encodes CATSLPGQGYEQYF.

This chain connects TRBV4-1 to TRBJ2-3; D is ambiguous. The CDR3 totals 14 residues. V was clipped by 6 bases and J by 2 bases, with 12 bases between them. CDR1 and CDR2 from the germline V gene are MGHRA and YSYEKL. CDR3 sequence (DNA): TGCGCCAGCAGACCCCAAAGTCCCACAGATACGCAGTATTTT. Its translation: CASRPQSPTDTQYF.

The chain combines TRBV4-2 with TRBJ2-7, with 10 nucleotides matching TRBD2. Germline lookup yields CDR1 LGHNA and CDR2 YNFKEQ. There are 16 residues in the CDR3. Trimming cost V 1 base and J 4 bases; bases outside gene matches: 7. The CDR3 nucleotides read TGTGCCAGCAGCCAAGGCGGATTGACTAGCGGGTACGAGCAGTACTTC. As protein: CASSQGGLTSGYEQYF.

J is TRBJ1-5 and V is TRBV18; possible D gene TRBD1, 5 bases. V lost 3 bases and J 3 bases, leaving 12 bases between the germline ends. Germline values: CDR1 KGHSH, CDR2 LQKENI. CDR3 length: 15 amino acids. Here the CDR3 DNA reads TGTGCCAGCTCACCCTCAGGGCAGACCAATCAGCCCCAGCATTTT. This sequence encodes CASSPSGQTNQPQHF.

The chain recombines TRBV11-3 with TRBJ2-1; the match to TRBD2 covers 9 bases. This CDR3 spans 16 amino acids. CDR1 is SGHNT, CDR2 YENEEA, per germline. V trimming: 1 base; J trimming: 4 bases; junction bases outside the gene matches: 5. The CDR3 DNA is TGTGCCAGCAGCTTAGGGACTAGCGTCATTTACAATGAGCAGTTCTTC. Protein: CASSLGTSVIYNEQFF.

J is TRBJ2-7 and V is TRBV4-3; 10 nucleotides line up with TRBD2. This CDR3 region has 15 residues. V trimming: 1 base; J trimming: 5 bases; junction bases outside the gene matches: 5. CDR1 and CDR2 (germline): LGHNA, YSLEER. CDR3 residues: CASSQVPGLANEQYF. CDR3 sequence (DNA): TGCGCCAGCAGCCAAGTGCCGGGACTAGCGAACGAGCAGTACTTC.

The gene calls are TRBV4-2 and TRBJ2-5; a possible D gene is TRBD2 (7 bases). Trimming left V 3 bases short and J 0 bases short, with 14 bases between. The germline V gene has CDR1 LGHNA and CDR2 YNFKEQ. This CDR3 has 16 residues. DNA for the CDR3: TGTGCCAGCAGCCACGGGGAGGGGGGTTACCAAGAGACCCAGTACTTC. Translated, it gives CASSHGEGGYQETQYF.

The chain links TRBV5-1 to TRBJ1-3; D gene ambiguous. The V end lost 5 bases, the J end lost 0 bases, and 15 bases lay between the germline ends. Germline CDR1 SGHRS, CDR2 YFSETQ. The CDR3 has 16 amino acids. In DNA form, the CDR3 reads TGCGCCAGCAGGCGATCTCTCTCTATCTCTGGAAACACCATATATTTT. Amino acids: CASRRSLSISGNTIYF.

V and J are TRBV28 and TRBJ2-7; 7 bases map to TRBD1. CDR1 and CDR2 (germline): MDHEN, SYDVKM. The length of the CDR3 is 15 residues. Trimming at V came to 6 bases and at J to 1 base, leaving 9 bases not matched to a gene. The CDR3 sequence: CASRPTGARSYEQYF. CDR3 coding DNA: TGTGCCAGCAGGCCCACAGGGGCAAGGTCCTACGAGCAGTACTTC.

V and J are TRBV2 and TRBJ2-5; a possible D gene is TRBD2 (6 bases). The CDR3 runs to 13 residues. V shed 6 bases and J shed 5 bases, with 13 bases lying between them. Germline V gene data show CDR1 as SNHLY and CDR2 as FYNNEI. The CDR3 DNA reads as TGTGCCAGCAGGAGGTGGGGGAGGGAGACCCAGTACTTC. Translation: CASRRWGRETQYF.

This chain uses TRBV19 with TRBJ2-1, with 9 bases lining up with TRBD1. CDR3 size: 15 residues. V was clipped by 6 bases and J by 2 bases; unmatched bases: 5. Germline V gives CDR1 LNHDA, CDR2 SQIVND (reference sequence). CDR3 amino acids: CASSAGTGPYNEQFF. The CDR3 DNA is TGTGCCAGTAGCGCCGGGACAGGGCCCTACAATGAGCAGTTCTTC.

The chain has TRBV28 and TRBJ1-2; TRBD1 is a possible D gene (5 bases). CDR3 length equals 17 residues. CDR1 is MDHEN, CDR2 SYDVKM, per germline. The germline V and J ends were trimmed by 5 bases and 0 bases, with 19 bases remaining between them. The CDR3 nucleotides are TGTGCCAGCAGTACCCCTTCGGGGACGGGAGCTAACTATGGCTACACCTTC. As protein: CASSTPSGTGANYGYTF.

This chain joins TRBV28 and TRBJ2-1; 8 bases agree with TRBD2. This CDR3 spans 16 amino acids. V shed 3 bases and J 4 bases; nucleotides not matched to a gene: 8. Germline CDR1 is MDHEN and CDR2 is SYDVKM. CDR3 protein: CASSFSGTRVYNEQFF. The CDR3, as DNA: TGTGCCAGCAGTTTCTCAGGGACTAGAGTATACAATGAGCAGTTCTTC.